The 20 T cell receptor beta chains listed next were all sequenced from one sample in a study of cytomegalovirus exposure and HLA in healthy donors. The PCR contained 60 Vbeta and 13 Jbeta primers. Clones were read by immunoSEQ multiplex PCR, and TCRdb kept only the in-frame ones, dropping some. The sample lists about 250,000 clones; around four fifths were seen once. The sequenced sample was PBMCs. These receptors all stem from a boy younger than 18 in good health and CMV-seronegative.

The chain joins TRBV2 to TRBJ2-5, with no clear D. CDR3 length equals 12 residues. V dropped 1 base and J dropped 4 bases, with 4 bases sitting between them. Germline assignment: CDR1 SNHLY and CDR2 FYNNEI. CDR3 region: CASSEGRETQYF. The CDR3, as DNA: TGTGCCAGCAGTGAAGGGAGAGAGACCCAGTACTTC. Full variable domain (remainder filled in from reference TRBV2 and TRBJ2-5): EPEVTQTPSHQVTQMGQEVILRCVPISNHLYFYWYRQILGQKVEFLVSFYNNEISEKSEIFDDQFSVERPDGSNFTLKIRSTKLEDSAMYFCASSEGRETQYFGPGTRLLVL.

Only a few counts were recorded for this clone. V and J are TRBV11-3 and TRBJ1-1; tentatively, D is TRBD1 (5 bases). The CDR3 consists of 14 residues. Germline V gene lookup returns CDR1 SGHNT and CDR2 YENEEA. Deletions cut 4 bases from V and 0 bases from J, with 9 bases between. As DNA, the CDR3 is TGTGCCAGCAGCTCCGGGACTTTGAACACTGAAGCTTTCTTT. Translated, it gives CASSSGTLNTEAFF. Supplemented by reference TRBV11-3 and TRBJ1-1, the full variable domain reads EAGVVQSPRYKIIEKKQPVAFWCNPISGHNTLYWYLQNLGQGPELLIRYENEEAVDDSQLPKDRFSAERLKGVDSTLKIQPAELGDSAVYLCASSSGTLNTEAFFGQGTRLTVV.

The CDR3, as DNA: TGTGCCACCCCATTTTTCGGGGTGCGCTCCTACGAGCAGTACTTC. Translated, it gives CATPFFGVRSYEQYF. The V gene is TRBV15, the J gene TRBJ2-7; tentative D call: TRBD2 (5 bases). Germline V lookup: CDR1 LNHNV, CDR2 YYDKDF (reference sequence). The CDR3 has 15 amino acids. Trimming pared 8 bases from V and 0 bases from J, leaving 17 bases between.

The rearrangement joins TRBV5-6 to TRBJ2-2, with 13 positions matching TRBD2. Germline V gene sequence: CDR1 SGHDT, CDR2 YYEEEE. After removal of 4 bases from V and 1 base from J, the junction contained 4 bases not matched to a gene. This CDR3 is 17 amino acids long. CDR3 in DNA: TGTGCCAGCAGCCCGACTAGCGGGGGGCTGAACACCGGGGAGCTGTTTTTT. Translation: CASSPTSGGLNTGELFF.

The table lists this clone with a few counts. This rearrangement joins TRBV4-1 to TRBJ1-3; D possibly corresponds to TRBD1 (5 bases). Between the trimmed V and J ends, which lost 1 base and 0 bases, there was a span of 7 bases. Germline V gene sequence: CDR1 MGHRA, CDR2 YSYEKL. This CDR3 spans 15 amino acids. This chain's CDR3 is CASSQVDTSGNTIYF. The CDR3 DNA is TGCGCCAGCAGCCAAGTGGACACCTCTGGAAACACCATATATTTT.

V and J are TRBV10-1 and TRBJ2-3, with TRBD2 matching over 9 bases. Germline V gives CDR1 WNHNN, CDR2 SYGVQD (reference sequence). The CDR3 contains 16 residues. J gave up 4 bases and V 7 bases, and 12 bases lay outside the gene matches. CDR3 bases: TGCGCCAGCACCTTGGGGGTTAGCGGGAGATCAGATACGCAGTATTTT. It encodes CASTLGVSGRSDTQYF.

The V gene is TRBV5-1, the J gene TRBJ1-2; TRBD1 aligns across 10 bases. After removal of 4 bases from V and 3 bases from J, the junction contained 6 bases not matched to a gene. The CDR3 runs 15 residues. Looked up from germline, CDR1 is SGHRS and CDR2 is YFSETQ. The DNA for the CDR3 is TGCGCCAGCAGCGAAACCGGGACAGGGGACTATGGCTACACCTTC. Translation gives CASSETGTGDYGYTF.

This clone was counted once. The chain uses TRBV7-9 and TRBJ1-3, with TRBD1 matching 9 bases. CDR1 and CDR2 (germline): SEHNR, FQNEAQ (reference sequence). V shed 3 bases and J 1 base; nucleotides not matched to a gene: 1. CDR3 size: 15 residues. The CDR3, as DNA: TGTGCCAGCAGCTTGGGGACAGGGTCTGGAAACACCATATATTTT. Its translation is CASSLGTGSGNTIYF. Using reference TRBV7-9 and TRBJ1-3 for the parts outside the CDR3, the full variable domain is DTGVSQNPRHKITKRGQNVTFRCDPISEHNRLYWYRQTLGQGPEFLTYFQNEAQLEKSRLLSDRFSAERPKGSFSTLEIQRTEQGDSAMYLCASSLGTGSGNTIYFGEGSWLTVV.

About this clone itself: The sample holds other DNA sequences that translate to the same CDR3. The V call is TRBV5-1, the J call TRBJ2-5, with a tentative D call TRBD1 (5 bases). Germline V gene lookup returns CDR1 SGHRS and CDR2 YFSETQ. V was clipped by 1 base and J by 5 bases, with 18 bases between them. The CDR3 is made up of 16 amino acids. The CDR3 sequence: CASSLSSQPAGETQYF. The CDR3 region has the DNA TGCGCCAGCAGCTTGTCGAGCCAACCCGCAGGGGAGACCCAGTACTTC.

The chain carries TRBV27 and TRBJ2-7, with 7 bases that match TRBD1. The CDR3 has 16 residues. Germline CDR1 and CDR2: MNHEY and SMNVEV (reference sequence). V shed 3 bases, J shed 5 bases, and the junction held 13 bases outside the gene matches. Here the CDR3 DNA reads TGTGCCAGCAGTTTTGACCGCCGACAGGGAATGGACGAGCAGTACTTC. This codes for CASSFDRRQGMDEQYF.

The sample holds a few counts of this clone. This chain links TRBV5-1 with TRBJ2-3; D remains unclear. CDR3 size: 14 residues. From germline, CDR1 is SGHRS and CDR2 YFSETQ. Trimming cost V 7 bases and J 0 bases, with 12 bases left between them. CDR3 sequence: CASGRDLSTDTQYF. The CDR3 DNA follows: TGCGCCAGCGGGCGCGACCTTAGCACAGATACGCAGTATTTT.

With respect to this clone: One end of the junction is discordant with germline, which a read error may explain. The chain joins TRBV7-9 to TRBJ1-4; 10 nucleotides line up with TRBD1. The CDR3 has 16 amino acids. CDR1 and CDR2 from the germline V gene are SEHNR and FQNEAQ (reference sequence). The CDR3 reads CASSMTRDRGLEELFF. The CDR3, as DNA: TGTGCCAGCAGCATGACGCGAGACAGGGGGCTTGAAGAACTGTTTTTT. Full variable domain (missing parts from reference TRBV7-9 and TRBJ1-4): DTGVSQNPRHKITKRGQNVTFRCDPISEHNRLYWYRQTLGQGPEFLTYFQNEAQLEKSRLLSDRFSAERPKGSFSTLEIQRTEQGDSAMYLCASSMTRDRGLEELFFGSGTQLSVL.

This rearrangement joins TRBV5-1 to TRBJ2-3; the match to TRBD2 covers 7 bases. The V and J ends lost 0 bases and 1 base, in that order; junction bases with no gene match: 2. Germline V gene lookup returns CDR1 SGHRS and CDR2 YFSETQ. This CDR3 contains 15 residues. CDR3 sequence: CASSLDAGGTDTQYF. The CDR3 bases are TGCGCCAGCAGCTTGGATGCGGGGGGCACAGATACGCAGTATTTT.

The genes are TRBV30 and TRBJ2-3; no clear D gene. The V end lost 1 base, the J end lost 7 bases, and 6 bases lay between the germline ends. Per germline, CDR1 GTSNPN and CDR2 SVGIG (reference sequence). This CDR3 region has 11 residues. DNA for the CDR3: TGTGCCTGGAGTGAATCATATACGCAGTATTTT. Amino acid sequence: CAWSESYTQYF.

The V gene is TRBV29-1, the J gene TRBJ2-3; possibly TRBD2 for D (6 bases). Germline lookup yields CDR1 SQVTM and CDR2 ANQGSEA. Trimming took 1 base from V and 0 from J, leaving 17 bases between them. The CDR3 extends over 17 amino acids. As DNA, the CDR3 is TGCAGCGTTGAAGGGCGGGACCCTCTTACTAGCACAGATACGCAGTATTTT. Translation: CSVEGRDPLTSTDTQYF.

Here the CDR3 reads CASSPETSGYEQYF. CDR3 coding DNA: TGCGCCAGCAGCCCGGAGACTAGCGGCTACGAGCAGTACTTC. The chain employs TRBV5-1 and TRBJ2-7; 9 positions match TRBD2. Germline V lookup: CDR1 SGHRS, CDR2 YFSETQ. The V gene end was trimmed by 4 bases and the J gene end by 3 bases; junction bases not matched to a gene: 5. The CDR3 has 14 residues.

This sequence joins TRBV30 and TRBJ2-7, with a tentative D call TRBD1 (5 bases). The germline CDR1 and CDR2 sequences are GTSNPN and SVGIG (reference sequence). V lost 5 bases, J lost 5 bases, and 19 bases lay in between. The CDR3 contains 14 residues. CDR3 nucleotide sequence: TGTGCCTGGGAGAAGCTATCAGGGATCAACGAGCAGTACTTC. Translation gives CAWEKLSGINEQYF.

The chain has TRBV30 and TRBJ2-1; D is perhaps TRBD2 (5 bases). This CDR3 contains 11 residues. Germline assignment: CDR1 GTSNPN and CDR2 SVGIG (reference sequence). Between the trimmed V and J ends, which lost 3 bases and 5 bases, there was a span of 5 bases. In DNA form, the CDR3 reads TGTGCCTGGAGCGGGAACAATGAGCAGTTCTTC. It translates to CAWSGNNEQFF.

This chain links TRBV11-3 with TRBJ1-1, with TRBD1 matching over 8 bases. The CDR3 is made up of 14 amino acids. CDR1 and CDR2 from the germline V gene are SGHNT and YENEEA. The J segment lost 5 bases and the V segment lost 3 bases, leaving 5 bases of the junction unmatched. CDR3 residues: CASSLRQGRTEAFF. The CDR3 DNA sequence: TGTGCCAGCAGCTTGAGACAGGGGAGAACTGAAGCTTTCTTT.

The chain's CDR3 is CASSSRGNTEAFF. The CDR3 nucleotides read TGTGCCAGCAGTAGCAGGGGGAACACTGAAGCTTTCTTT. The chain employs TRBV6-5 and TRBJ1-1, with D perhaps TRBD1 (6 bases). Looked up from germline, CDR1 is MNHEY and CDR2 is SVGAGI. The CDR3 consists of 13 residues. Trimming cost V 5 bases and J 1 base, with 8 bases left between them.